Only a few counts were recorded for the clone carrying this T cell receptor beta chain. Its target is not known. This sample stems from a study of regulatory T cells in long-lasting Graves disease. Broader study findings: When disease was persistent, TRBV28, TRBJ1-2 and TRBJ2-5 were the favored segments.

With iRepertoire HTBI primers and Arm-PCR of CDR3 regions, TCR beta libraries were built. TCRdb re-derived calls from the multiplex PCR reads in MiXCR, one entry per CDR3 protein. The profile shows roughly 400,000 distinct CDR3 sequences, under 25% of them singletons. V shed 2 bases and J shed 1 base, with 14 bases lying between them. CDR1 and CDR2 from the germline V gene are ENHRY and SYGVKD. CDR3 length equals 16 residues. Time point: persistent/refractory GD, antithyroid drugs over 5 years with positive TRAb. Making the TCR library involved RNA that had been extracted from PBMCs. This chain uses TRBV10-3 with TRBJ2-5, with D perhaps matching TRBD1 (5 bases). The specimen was peripheral blood mononuclear cells (PBMCs), collected when the disease was refractory, from a patient treated with antithyroid drugs. The sequence derives from a female donor with Graves disease. The CDR3 DNA reads as TGTGCCATCAGTGAGCCTATGACAGCTGCCCAAGAGACCCAGTACTTC. This codes for CAISEPMTAAQETQYF.